This TCR beta chain derives from a study of blood T cell repertoires in COVID-19. Study at large: The United States, Italy and Spain supplied acute and convalescent COVID-19 samples.

In the authors' methods: Amplification of reference gene primers was used by the study to estimate nucleated cell counts. The data were produced by immunoSEQ multiplex PCR, yet TCRdb's version contains in-frame clones alone and is incomplete. The V and J calls and clone size are taken from that table; D and trimming were inferred from the DNA. The repertoire has 30,000 to 45,000 clones, about nine tenths of them found once; the top ten carry 5.5% to 8.5%. Sequencing was carried out using peripheral blood. The receptor was derived from a human donor in a cohort sampled during active COVID-19.

CDR3 sequence (DNA): TGTGCCAGCAGCGTAGATGGCGGTAGCGGGGGCGGAGATACGCAGTATTTT. Encoded protein: CASSVDGGSGGGDTQYF. The rearrangement joins TRBV9 to TRBJ2-3; TRBD2 agrees at 9 bases. The length of the CDR3 is 17 residues. Germline V lookup: CDR1 SGDLS, CDR2 YYNGEE. After removal of 0 bases from V and 5 bases from J, the junction contained 10 bases not matched to a gene.